The next 18 T cell receptor beta chains were all read from a single sample in a study of T cell changes during pregnancy in multiple sclerosis. Generated by immunoSEQ multiplex PCR, the TCRdb table keeps only in-frame clones and is missing some. The table records about 77,000 clones, 90% to 95% of them present only once. The sample consisted of peripheral blood, taken after pregnancy. Receptors originate from a female donor in good health, enrolled as a control in a pregnancy study.

The chain joins TRBV5-6 to TRBJ1-2; TRBD1 matches 10 bases. The germline gives CDR1 SGHDT, CDR2 YYEEEE. With 3 bases clipped from V and 7 bases from J, the junction kept 15 bases outside the gene matches. This CDR3 comprises 17 residues. CDR3 region: CASSSVRDRGRDRGYTF. The CDR3 nucleotides are TGTGCCAGCAGCTCTGTAAGGGACAGGGGAAGGGACCGTGGCTACACCTTC.

The chain employs TRBV6-1 and TRBJ1-2; 7 bases agree with TRBD1. CDR1 MNHNS and CDR2 SASEGT come from the germline V gene. V dropped 5 bases and J dropped 0; count of bases not matched to a gene: 6. CDR3 length: 15 amino acids. The CDR3 nucleotides are TGTGCCAGCAGTTTGGGGGACAGCACTAACTATGGCTACACCTTC. Its translation is CASSLGDSTNYGYTF.

This sequence joins TRBV11-2 and TRBJ1-2; no clear D. V lost 1 base and J lost 5, with 20 bases in between. CDR3 size: 17 residues. Per the germline V gene, CDR1 is SGHAT and CDR2 is FQNNGV. CDR3 DNA: TGTGCCAGCAGCTTAGCCCGGAGAGCAGCAGATTTATATGGCTACACCTTC. The encoded protein is CASSLARRAADLYGYTF.

As regards this clone: At one end the junction does not follow the germline gene, possibly because of a read error. The gene calls are TRBV14 and TRBJ2-1, with TRBD2 identical over 7 bases. Germline V gene data show CDR1 as SGHDN and CDR2 as FVKESK. This CDR3 is 17 amino acids long. The CDR3 is CANSQAASGGGYNEQFF. The CDR3 bases are TGTGCCAACAGCCAAGCGGCTAGCGGAGGCGGCTACAATGAGCAGTTCTTC.

The chain employs TRBV5-4 and TRBJ2-1; D may be TRBD2 (6 bases). Trimming left V 3 bases short and J 8 bases short, with 21 bases between. The germline V gene encodes CDR1 SGHNT and CDR2 YYREEE (reference sequence). The CDR3 length is 16 residues. DNA for the CDR3: TGTGCCAGCAGCTGGGAGGTAACGGGGTTCGTGGATGAGCAGTTCTTC. Its translation: CASSWEVTGFVDEQFF.

The chain has TRBV7-8 and TRBJ1-1, with D uncertain. Germline CDR1 is SGHVS and CDR2 is FQNEAQ. The CDR3 totals 16 residues. Trimming removed 2 bases from V and 3 bases from J, with 16 bases in between. In nucleotides, the CDR3 is TGTGCCAGCAGCTTATACCCCAAGGGCGGGGACACTGAAGCTTTCTTT. It yields the protein CASSLYPKGGDTEAFF.

The rearrangement links TRBV27 to TRBJ1-1, with TRBD1 as a possible D gene (6 bases). Germline lookup yields CDR1 MNHEY and CDR2 SMNVEV (reference sequence). The V end lost 6 bases, the J end lost 2 bases, and 16 bases lay between the germline ends. This CDR3 is built from 15 residues. CDR3 amino acids: CASSFHSGGNTEAFF. CDR3 sequence (DNA): TGTGCCAGCAGCTTCCATAGTGGGGGCAACACTGAAGCTTTCTTT.

The chain couples TRBV7-8 to TRBJ2-1; the D gene is possibly TRBD2 (6 bases). The CDR3 extends over 13 amino acids. V was trimmed by 2 bases and J by 9 bases, leaving 11 bases between them. Looked up from germline, CDR1 is SGHVS and CDR2 is FQNEAQ. CDR3 residues: CASSLRRDGEQFF. CDR3 nucleotides: TGTGCCAGCAGCTTACGGAGGGACGGTGAGCAGTTCTTC.

This clone was observed once. The chain joins TRBV4-2 to TRBJ1-2, with D possibly being TRBD1 (6 bases). CDR3 length: 15 residues. Germline-derived CDR1 and CDR2 are LGHNA and YNFKEQ. With 0 bases removed from V and 8 bases from J, the gap between germline ends came to 16 bases. CDR3 sequence reads: CASSQDEGVLGGYTF. The CDR3 nucleotides read TGTGCCAGCAGCCAAGATGAGGGGGTTTTGGGGGGCTACACCTTC.

The genes are TRBV29-1 and TRBJ2-7, with 9 bases lining up with TRBD1. V gave up 7 bases and J gave up 4 bases; unmatched junction bases: 11. The CDR3 spans 14 residues. Germline values: CDR1 SQVTM, CDR2 ANQGSEA. The CDR3 here is CSARKQGASYEQYF. The DNA of the CDR3 is TGCAGCGCCCGAAAACAGGGGGCATCGTACGAGCAGTACTTC.

The chain has TRBV4-3 and TRBJ2-1; 10 bases line up with TRBD2. The germline V gene has CDR1 LGHNA and CDR2 YSLEER. Unmatched junction bases numbered 1, after V lost 2 bases and J lost 9 bases. The CDR3 spans 13 residues. CDR3: CASSQQREGEQFF. CDR3 DNA sequence: TGCGCCAGCAGCCAACAGCGGGAGGGTGAGCAGTTCTTC.

The chain recombines TRBV28 with TRBJ2-3, with 7 bases identical to TRBD1. From germline, CDR1 is MDHEN and CDR2 SYDVKM. V lost 7 bases to trimming and J lost 4 bases; unmatched junction nucleotides: 14. This CDR3 comprises 16 residues. This CDR3 reads CASNPLVGQWADTQYF. In nucleotides, the CDR3 is TGTGCCAGCAATCCTTTGGTGGGACAGTGGGCAGATACGCAGTATTTT.

The genes are TRBV19 and TRBJ2-1, with a tentative D call TRBD2 (6 bases). The germline V gene encodes CDR1 LNHDA and CDR2 SQIVND (reference sequence). Trimming shortened V by 6 bases and J by 0 bases, and 9 bases separated the two germline ends. The CDR3 is 14 amino acids. The CDR3 sequence: CASRGGASYNEQFF. The CDR3 nucleotides read TGTGCCAGTAGAGGCGGGGCCTCCTACAATGAGCAGTTCTTC.

The rearrangement uses TRBV7-3 and TRBJ1-2; no reliable D call. Deletions cut 2 bases from V and 2 bases from J, with 6 bases between. This CDR3 is 13 amino acids long. The germline V gene encodes CDR1 SGHTA and CDR2 FQGTGA. In DNA, the CDR3 is TGTGCCAGCAGCTTAGGGCAGAACTATGGCTACACCTTC. Amino acids: CASSLGQNYGYTF. Full variable domain (missing parts from reference TRBV7-3 and TRBJ1-2): GAGVSQTPSNKVTEKGKYVELRCDPISGHTALYWYRQSLGQGPEFLIYFQGTGAADDSGLPNDRFFAVRPEGSVSTLKIQRTERGDSAVYLCASSLGQNYGYTFGSGTRLTVV.

For the CDR3, the DNA is TGTGCCAGTAGGCGACTGGACAGCAACAATCAGCCCCAGCATTTT. It specifies CASRRLDSNNQPQHF. The chain is built from TRBV19 and TRBJ1-5; perhaps TRBD1 as D (6 bases). CDR1 and CDR2 (germline): LNHDA, SQIVND (reference sequence). With 6 bases removed from V and 3 bases from J, the gap between germline ends came to 15 bases. The CDR3 extends over 15 amino acids.

This chain connects TRBV12-5 to TRBJ1-6, with TRBD1 as a possible D gene (5 bases). The CDR3 has 13 residues. Germline CDR1 LGHNT, CDR2 FRNRAP. V gave up 6 bases and J gave up 14 bases, with 17 bases separating them. In DNA form, the CDR3 reads TGTGCTAGTGGCACAGTCGGGGGGTTAACCCTCCACTTT. It specifies CASGTVGGLTLHF.

J is TRBJ1-2 and V is TRBV7-6, with D unresolved. The CDR3 consists of 14 residues. V lost 0 bases, J lost 8 bases, and 13 bases lay in between. Germline loops: CDR1 SGHVS, CDR2 FNYEAQ. CDR3 protein: CASSLALSGSGYTF. DNA of the CDR3: TGTGCCAGCAGCTTAGCCCTATCAGGATCCGGCTACACCTTC.

The J gene is TRBJ2-5, the V gene TRBV7-9; 8 bases are shared with TRBD1. Trimming removed 1 base from V and 5 bases from J; junction bases left unmatched: 9. The length of the CDR3 is 16 residues. Germline CDR1 reads SEHNR; CDR2 reads FQNEAQ (reference sequence). DNA for the CDR3: TGTGCCAGCAGCTTAGAGGTCAGGGGGCGCGGGGAGACCCAGTACTTC. Protein sequence: CASSLEVRGRGETQYF.